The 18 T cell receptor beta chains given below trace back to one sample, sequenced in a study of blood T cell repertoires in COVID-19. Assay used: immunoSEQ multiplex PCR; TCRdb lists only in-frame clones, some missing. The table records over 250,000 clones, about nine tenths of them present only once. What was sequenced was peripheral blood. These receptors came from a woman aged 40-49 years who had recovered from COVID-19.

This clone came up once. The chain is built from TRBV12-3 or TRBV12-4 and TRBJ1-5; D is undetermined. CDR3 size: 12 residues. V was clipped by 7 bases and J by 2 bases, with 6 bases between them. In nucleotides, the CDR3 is TGTGCCAGCACCCGAGGCAATCAGCCCCAGCATTTT. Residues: CASTRGNQPQHF.

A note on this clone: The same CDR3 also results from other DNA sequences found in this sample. CDR3 region: CASSQGYGYTF. As DNA, the CDR3 is TGTGCCAGCAGCCAGGGGTATGGCTACACCTTC. V gene TRBV25-1 combines with J gene TRBJ1-2, with TRBD1 as a possible D gene (6 bases). Trimming stripped 6 bases from V and 5 bases from J, with 7 bases between. This CDR3 is 11 amino acids long. Per the germline V gene, CDR1 is MGHDK and CDR2 is SYGVNS.

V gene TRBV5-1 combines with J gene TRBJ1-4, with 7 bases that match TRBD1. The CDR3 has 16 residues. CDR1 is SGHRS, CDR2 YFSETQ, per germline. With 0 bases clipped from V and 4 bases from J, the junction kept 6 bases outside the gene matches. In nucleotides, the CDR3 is TGCGCCAGCAGCTTGGGGCAGGGGGTGATTAATGAAAAACTGTTTTTT. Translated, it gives CASSLGQGVINEKLFF.

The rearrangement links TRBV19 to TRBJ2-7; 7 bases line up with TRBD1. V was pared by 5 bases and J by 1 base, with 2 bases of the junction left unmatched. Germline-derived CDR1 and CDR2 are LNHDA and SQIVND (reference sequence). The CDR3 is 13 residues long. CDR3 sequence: CASSLRGSYEQYF. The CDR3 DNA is TGTGCCAGTAGTCTCAGGGGGTCCTACGAGCAGTACTTC.

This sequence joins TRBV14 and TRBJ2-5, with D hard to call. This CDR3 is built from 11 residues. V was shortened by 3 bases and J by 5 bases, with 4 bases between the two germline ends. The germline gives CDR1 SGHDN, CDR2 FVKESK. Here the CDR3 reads CASSQAETQYF. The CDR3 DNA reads TGTGCCAGCAGCCAGGCCGAGACCCAGTACTTC.

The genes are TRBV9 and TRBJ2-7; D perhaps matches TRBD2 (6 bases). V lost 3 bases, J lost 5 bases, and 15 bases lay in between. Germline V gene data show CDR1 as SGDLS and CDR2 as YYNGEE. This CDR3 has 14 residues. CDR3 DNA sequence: TGTGCCAGCAGCGCCCACGGGACTCCCGACGAGCAGTACTTC. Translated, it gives CASSAHGTPDEQYF. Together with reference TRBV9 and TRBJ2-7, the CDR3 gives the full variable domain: DSGVTQTPKHLITATGQRVTLRCSPRSGDLSVYWYQQSLDQGLQFLIQYYNGEERAKGNILERFSAQQFPDLHSELNLSSLELGDSALYFCASSAHGTPDEQYFGPGTRLTVT.

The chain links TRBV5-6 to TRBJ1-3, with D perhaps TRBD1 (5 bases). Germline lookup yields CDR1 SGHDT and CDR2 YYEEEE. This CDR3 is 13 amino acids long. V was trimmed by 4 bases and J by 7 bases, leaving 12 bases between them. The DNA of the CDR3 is TGTGCCAGCAGCGCCAGGGTAGGGAACACCATATATTTT. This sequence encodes CASSARVGNTIYF.

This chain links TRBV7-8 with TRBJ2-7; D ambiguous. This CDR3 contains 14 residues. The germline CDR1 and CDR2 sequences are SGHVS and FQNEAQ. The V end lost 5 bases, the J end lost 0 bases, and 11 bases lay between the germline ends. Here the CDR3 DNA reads TGTGCCAGCAGCACCCGAGTGAGCTCCTACGAGCAGTACTTC. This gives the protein CASSTRVSSYEQYF.

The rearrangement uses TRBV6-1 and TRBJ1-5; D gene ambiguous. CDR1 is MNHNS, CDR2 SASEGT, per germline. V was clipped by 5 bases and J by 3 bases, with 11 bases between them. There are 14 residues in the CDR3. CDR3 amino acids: CASSYGQVNQPQHF. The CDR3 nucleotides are TGTGCCAGCAGTTATGGGCAGGTCAATCAGCCCCAGCATTTT.

CDR3: CASSGAGGPGTQYF. The DNA for the CDR3 is TGTGCCAGCAGTGGGGCGGGGGGCCCAGGGACCCAGTACTTC. The chain is built from TRBV2 and TRBJ2-5; 8 bases are a match to TRBD2. The CDR3 consists of 14 residues. V dropped 4 bases and J dropped 7; count of bases not matched to a gene: 8. Germline CDR1 SNHLY, CDR2 FYNNEI. The full variable domain, rest sourced from reference TRBV2 and TRBJ2-5, is EPEVTQTPSHQVTQMGQEVILRCVPISNHLYFYWYRQILGQKVEFLVSFYNNEISEKSEIFDDQFSVERPDGSNFTLKIRSTKLEDSAMYFCASSGAGGPGTQYFGPGTRLLVL.

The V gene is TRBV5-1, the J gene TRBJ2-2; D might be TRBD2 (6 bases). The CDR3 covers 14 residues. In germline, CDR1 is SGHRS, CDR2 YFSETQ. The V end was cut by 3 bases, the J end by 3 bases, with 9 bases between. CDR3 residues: CASSSLADTGELFF. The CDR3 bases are TGCGCCAGCAGCTCTTTAGCGGACACCGGGGAGCTGTTTTTT.

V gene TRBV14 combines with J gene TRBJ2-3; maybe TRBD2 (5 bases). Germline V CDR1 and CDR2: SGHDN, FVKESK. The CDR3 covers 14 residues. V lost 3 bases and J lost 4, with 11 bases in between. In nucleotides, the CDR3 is TGTGCCAGCAGCCAGCCCGAGGGAGCAGATACGCAGTATTTT. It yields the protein CASSQPEGADTQYF.

The CDR3 region is CASSFGNRAYQPQHF. DNA for the CDR3: TGTGCCAGCAGTTTTGGCAACAGAGCCTATCAGCCCCAGCATTTT. The chain carries TRBV28 and TRBJ1-5; D remains unclear. The CDR3 length is 15 residues. Per the germline V gene, CDR1 is MDHEN and CDR2 is SYDVKM. Trimming cost V 3 bases and J 5 bases, with 14 bases left between them.

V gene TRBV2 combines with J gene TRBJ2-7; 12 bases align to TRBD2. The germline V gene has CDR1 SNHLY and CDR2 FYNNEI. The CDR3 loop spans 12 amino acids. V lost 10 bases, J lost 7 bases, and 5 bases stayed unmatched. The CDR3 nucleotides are TGTGCCACCGCCGGACTAGCGGGGGAGCAGTACTTC. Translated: CATAGLAGEQYF.

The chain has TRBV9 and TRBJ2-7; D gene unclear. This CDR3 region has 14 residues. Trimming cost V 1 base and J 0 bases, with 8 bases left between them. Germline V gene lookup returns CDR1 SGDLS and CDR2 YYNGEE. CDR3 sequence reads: CASSVTPSSYEQYF. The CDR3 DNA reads TGTGCCAGCAGCGTAACCCCCAGCTCCTACGAGCAGTACTTC. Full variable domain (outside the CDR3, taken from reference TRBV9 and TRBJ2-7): DSGVTQTPKHLITATGQRVTLRCSPRSGDLSVYWYQQSLDQGLQFLIQYYNGEERAKGNILERFSAQQFPDLHSELNLSSLELGDSALYFCASSVTPSSYEQYFGPGTRLTVT.

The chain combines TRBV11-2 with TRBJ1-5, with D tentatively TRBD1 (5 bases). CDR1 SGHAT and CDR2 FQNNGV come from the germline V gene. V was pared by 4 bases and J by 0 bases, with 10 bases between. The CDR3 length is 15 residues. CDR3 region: CASSSTAHSNQPQHF. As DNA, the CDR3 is TGTGCCAGCAGCTCGACAGCACATAGCAATCAGCCCCAGCATTTT.

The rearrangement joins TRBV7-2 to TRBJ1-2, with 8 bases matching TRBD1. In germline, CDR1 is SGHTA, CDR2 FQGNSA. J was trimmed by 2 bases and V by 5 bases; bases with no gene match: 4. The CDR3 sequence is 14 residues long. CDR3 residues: CASSPGQGNYGYTF. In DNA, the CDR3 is TGTGCCAGCAGCCCCGGACAGGGCAACTATGGCTACACCTTC.

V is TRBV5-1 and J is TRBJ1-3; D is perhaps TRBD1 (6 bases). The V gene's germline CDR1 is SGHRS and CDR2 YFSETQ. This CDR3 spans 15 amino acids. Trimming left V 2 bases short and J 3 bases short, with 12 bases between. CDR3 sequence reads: CASSLTGSGGNTIYF. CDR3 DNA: TGCGCCAGCAGCTTAACAGGGTCGGGTGGAAACACCATATATTTT.